This T cell receptor beta chain was documented in a study of OX40 agonist ivuxolimab in advanced cancers. On the study more broadly: Anti-PD-1, anti-PD-L1 or anti-CTLA-4 therapy given earlier was allowed, and roughly 40% had some.

The data were produced by immunoSEQ multiplex PCR, yet TCRdb's version contains in-frame clones alone and is incomplete. The sample carries 60,000 to 100,000 clones, roughly 92% recorded once. The sequencing used CD4+ or CD8+ T cells sorted from blood, collected in a trial of the OX40 agonist ivuxolimab. The receptor was derived from an adult with an advanced solid tumor such as melanoma, head and neck, liver or kidney cancer.

The CDR3 here is CASSPTGGWVEQYF. The DNA of the CDR3 is TGTGCCAGCAGTCCGACAGGGGGTTGGGTCGAGCAGTACTTC. The V and J genes are TRBV27 and TRBJ2-7; 9 nucleotides agree with TRBD1. Germline assignment: CDR1 MNHEY and CDR2 SMNVEV (reference sequence). The CDR3 sequence is 14 residues long. With 5 bases clipped from V and 6 bases from J, the junction kept 8 bases outside the gene matches.